The 17 T cell receptor beta chains reported below all come from one sample, sequenced in a study of shared clonotypes between healthy human individuals. Positive CCR7 selection of CD45RO-negative cells yielded the naive CD8 cells, and terminally differentiated effector memory CD45RA+ cells were excluded. Libraries were prepared by immunoSEQ multiplex PCR; TCRdb keeps only in-frame clonotypes and omits some of them. The data contain around 640,000 clones, approximately 96% of them singletons. The sequenced material came from naive CD8+ T cells sorted from blood. All receptors come from a woman aged 25 to 39 in good health.

The chain recombines TRBV10-2 with TRBJ2-2, with TRBD2 matching 8 bases. The CDR3 extends over 16 amino acids. Germline CDR1 reads WSHSY; CDR2 reads SAAADI. V lost 7 bases, J lost 2 bases, and 9 bases stayed unmatched. The CDR3 region has the DNA TGCGCCAGCATCCCGGGGCGGGAGGTCAACACCGGGGAGCTGTTTTTT. Translation: CASIPGREVNTGELFF.

The rearrangement uses TRBV28 and TRBJ2-1, with D unclear. The V end lost 7 bases, the J end lost 9 bases, and 16 bases lay between the germline ends. Per germline, CDR1 MDHEN and CDR2 SYDVKM. The CDR3 contains 13 residues. The CDR3 protein is CASNIRGSFEQFF. The CDR3 coding sequence is TGTGCCAGCAACATACGTGGTAGCTTTGAGCAGTTCTTC.

This chain connects TRBV27 to TRBJ2-7; D call uncertain. The V end lost 8 bases, the J end lost 2 bases, and 22 bases lay between the germline ends. Germline CDR1 is MNHEY and CDR2 is SMNVEV (reference sequence). The CDR3 is 16 amino acids. The CDR3 sequence is CASRNLGQNLTYEQYF. DNA of the CDR3: TGTGCCAGCCGAAACCTTGGGCAGAACCTAACCTACGAGCAGTACTTC.

The chain combines TRBV19 with TRBJ2-5, with TRBD2 matching over 7 bases. The V and J ends lost 1 base and 5 bases, in that order; junction bases with no gene match: 4. CDR3 length: 14 residues. CDR1 LNHDA and CDR2 SQIVND come from the germline V gene (reference sequence). CDR3 DNA: TGTGCCAGTAGTATAGCGGGAGGCGACGAGACCCAGTACTTC. Protein: CASSIAGGDETQYF.

V is TRBV7-7 and J is TRBJ1-2; D is undetermined. Germline assignment: CDR1 SSHAT and CDR2 FNYEAQ (reference sequence). CDR3 length: 15 amino acids. V shed 1 base and J shed 5 bases, with 14 bases lying between them. The CDR3 DNA is TGTGCCAGCAGCTTAGAGTGCCGGGGTTGGTATGGCTACACCTTC. Amino acid sequence: CASSLECRGWYGYTF.

The rearrangement links TRBV25-1 to TRBJ1-2; 7 bases line up with TRBD1. Trimming cost V 5 bases and J 4 bases; bases outside gene matches: 7. The CDR3 is 14 amino acids. Per germline, CDR1 MGHDK and CDR2 SYGVNS. CDR3 nucleotide sequence: TGTGCCAGCAGTCCACAGGGGACTCGCTATGGCTACACCTTC. Translating it yields CASSPQGTRYGYTF.

This clone was picked up one time. Other nucleotide sequences in the sample specify the same CDR3. This chain joins TRBV6-5 and TRBJ2-7, with 13 nucleotides matching TRBD2. Germline assignment: CDR1 MNHEY and CDR2 SVGAGI. V was clipped by 0 bases and J by 5 bases; unmatched bases: 1. The CDR3 is 15 residues long. The CDR3, as DNA: TGTGCCAGCAGTTACTCCGGACTAGCGGGAGACGAGCAGTACTTC. Protein: CASSYSGLAGDEQYF.

This clone was seen once. J is TRBJ1-2 and V is TRBV29-1, with a tentative D call TRBD1 (6 bases). Germline-derived CDR1 and CDR2 are SQVTM and ANQGSEA. Trimming took 3 bases from V and 4 from J, leaving 12 bases between them. The CDR3 sequence is 13 residues long. CDR3 protein: CSVDQGPLYGYTF. The CDR3 nucleotides are TGCAGCGTTGATCAGGGGCCGCTCTATGGCTACACCTTC.

This chain uses TRBV7-9 with TRBJ2-7, with a tentative D call TRBD1 (6 bases). The V gene's germline CDR1 is SEHNR and CDR2 FQNEAQ (reference sequence). CDR3 length: 14 amino acids. Trimming left V 4 bases short and J 3 bases short, with 13 bases between. The CDR3 sequence is CASSSPGVNYEQYF. CDR3 bases: TGTGCCAGCAGCTCCCCAGGGGTGAACTACGAGCAGTACTTC. Filled out from reference TRBV7-9 and TRBJ2-7, the complete variable domain reads DTGVSQNPRHKITKRGQNVTFRCDPISEHNRLYWYRQTLGQGPEFLTYFQNEAQLEKSRLLSDRFSAERPKGSFSTLEIQRTEQGDSAMYLCASSSPGVNYEQYFGPGTRLTVT.

The CDR3 region has the DNA TGTGCCAGCAGCTTGCAGGGCCCGACCTACTACGAGCAGTACTTC. Protein sequence: CASSLQGPTYYEQYF. The rearrangement links TRBV5-4 to TRBJ2-7, with D possibly being TRBD1 (5 bases). V was shortened by 1 base and J by 3 bases, with 14 bases between the two germline ends. CDR1 and CDR2 from the germline V gene are SGHNT and YYREEE (reference sequence). This CDR3 is 15 amino acids long.

The chain uses TRBV27 and TRBJ2-5; 11 bases are a match to TRBD2. Germline V gene data show CDR1 as MNHEY and CDR2 as SMNVEV (reference sequence). The CDR3 spans 16 residues. The trim removed 7 bases at V and 2 bases at J, leaving 9 bases unmatched. The CDR3 loop is CASTPEGLAAQETQYF. Written as DNA, the CDR3 is TGTGCCAGCACCCCGGAGGGACTAGCGGCTCAAGAGACCCAGTACTTC.

V is TRBV14 and J is TRBJ2-5; D gene uncertain. The J call may be faulty, since TRBJ2-7 better matches the DNA end. The germline gives CDR1 SGHDN, CDR2 FVKESK. This CDR3 is built from 13 residues. The CDR3 region has the DNA TGTGCCAGCAGCCAAGAAAGTAGATACGAGCAGTACTTC. It yields the protein CASSQESRYEQYF.

The chain is built from TRBV7-6 and TRBJ2-3, with 12 nucleotides matching TRBD2. The CDR3 has 17 amino acids. Germline CDR1 reads SGHVS; CDR2 reads FNYEAQ. With 1 base clipped from V and 2 bases from J, the junction kept 4 bases outside the gene matches. The CDR3 DNA is TGTGCCAGCAGCTTAGGGTCTAGCGGGAGGGTCACAGATACGCAGTATTTT. Its protein product is CASSLGSSGRVTDTQYF. The full variable domain, rest sourced from reference TRBV7-6 and TRBJ2-3, is GAGVSQSPRYKVTKRGQDVALRCDPISGHVSLYWYRQALGQGPEFLTYFNYEAQQDKSGLPNDRFSAERPEGSISTLTIQRTEQRDSAMYRCASSLGSSGRVTDTQYFGPGTRLTVL.

This chain joins TRBV30 and TRBJ1-1; no clear D gene. Trimming removed 0 bases at V and 1 base at J, with 6 bases between. The length of the CDR3 is 13 residues. Germline CDR1 GTSNPN, CDR2 SVGIG (reference sequence). The CDR3 is CAWSVHGNTEAFF. The CDR3 coding sequence is TGTGCCTGGAGTGTACATGGGAACACTGAAGCTTTCTTT.

V and J are TRBV28 and TRBJ1-3; D remains unclear. V dropped 3 bases and J dropped 0 bases, with 6 bases sitting between them. Germline V gene lookup returns CDR1 MDHEN and CDR2 SYDVKM. This CDR3 has 14 residues. The CDR3 bases are TGTGCCAGCAGTTTCAGACGCTCTGGAAACACCATATATTTT. Translation gives CASSFRRSGNTIYF. Based on the CDR3 plus reference TRBV28 and TRBJ1-3, the full variable domain is DVKVTQSSRYLVKRTGEKVFLECVQDMDHENMFWYRQDPGLGLRLIYFSYDVKMKEKGDIPEGYSVSREKKERFSLILESASTNQTSMYLCASSFRRSGNTIYFGEGSWLTVV.

DNA for the CDR3: TGTGCCATCTCTGAGAATGAGGTTAACTATGGCTACACCTTC. Protein product: CAISENEVNYGYTF. The rearrangement uses TRBV25-1 and TRBJ1-2; D is ambiguous. The germline gives CDR1 MGHDK, CDR2 SYGVNS. V lost 10 bases to trimming and J lost 1 base, with 16 bases between them. The CDR3 loop spans 14 amino acids.

The chain carries TRBV27 and TRBJ2-3; D is perhaps TRBD2 (6 bases). Germline CDR1 reads MNHEY; CDR2 reads SMNVEV (reference sequence). CDR3 length: 16 residues. Trimming shortened V by 7 bases and J by 4 bases, and 21 bases separated the two germline ends. In DNA, the CDR3 is TGTGCCAGCATCCCCCCCGGGGGAGCGATTCCAGATACGCAGTATTTT. Its protein product is CASIPPGGAIPDTQYF.